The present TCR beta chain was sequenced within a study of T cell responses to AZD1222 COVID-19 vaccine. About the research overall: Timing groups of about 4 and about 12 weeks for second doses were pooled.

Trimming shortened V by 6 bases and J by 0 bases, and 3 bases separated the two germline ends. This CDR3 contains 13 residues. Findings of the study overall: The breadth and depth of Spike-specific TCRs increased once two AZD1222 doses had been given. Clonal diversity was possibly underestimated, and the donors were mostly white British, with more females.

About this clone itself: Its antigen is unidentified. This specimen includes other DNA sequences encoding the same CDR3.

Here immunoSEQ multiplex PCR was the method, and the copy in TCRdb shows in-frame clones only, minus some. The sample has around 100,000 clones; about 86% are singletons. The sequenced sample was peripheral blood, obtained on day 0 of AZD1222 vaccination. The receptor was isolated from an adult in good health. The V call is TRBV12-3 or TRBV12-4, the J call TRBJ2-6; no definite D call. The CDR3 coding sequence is TGTGCCAGCAGCCCCTCTGGGGCCAACGTCCTGACTTTC. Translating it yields CASSPSGANVLTF.